Presented here are 22 T cell receptor beta chains from one specimen sequenced in a study of shared clonotypes between healthy human individuals. TCRdb's table, derived via immunoSEQ multiplex PCR, lists solely in-frame clones and lacks some. This table has about 510,000 clones, about 95% appearing once. The sequenced material came from naive CD4+ T cells sorted from blood. Indicated subset: CD45RA+ positively selected. The receptors were sampled from a woman between 25 and 40 years old in good health.

The chain carries TRBV5-1 and TRBJ2-3, with 13 bases that match TRBD2. The V gene's germline CDR1 is SGHRS and CDR2 YFSETQ. V gave up 4 bases and J gave up 4 bases; unmatched junction bases: 12. The CDR3 sequence is 18 residues long. The CDR3 DNA is TGCGCCAGCAGCCCGCCGGGACTAGCGGGACTGCACCCAGATACGCAGTATTTT. It encodes CASSPPGLAGLHPDTQYF.

V and J are TRBV14 and TRBJ2-5; D is possibly TRBD1 or TRBD2 (5 bases each). Germline V gives CDR1 SGHDN, CDR2 FVKESK. The CDR3 runs to 16 residues. V was clipped by 0 bases and J by 5 bases, with 16 bases between them. The CDR3 loop reads CASSQDLTTGRETQYF. For the CDR3, the DNA is TGTGCCAGCAGCCAAGACCTGACAACGGGGCGGGAGACCCAGTACTTC.

The genes are TRBV5-1 and TRBJ1-4; no reliable D call. CDR3 length: 15 residues. The germline gives CDR1 SGHRS, CDR2 YFSETQ. The V end was cut by 0 bases, the J end by 2 bases, with 8 bases between. The CDR3 DNA reads TGCGCCAGCAGCTTGGTGGGTGCGACTAATGAAAAACTGTTTTTT. Amino acid sequence: CASSLVGATNEKLFF. Drawing the rest from reference TRBV5-1 and TRBJ1-4, the complete variable domain is KAGVTQTPRYLIKTRGQQVTLSCSPISGHRSVSWYQQTPGQGLQFLFEYFSETQRNKGNFPGRFSGRQFSNSRSEMNVSTLELGDSALYLCASSLVGATNEKLFFGSGTQLSVL.

V and J are TRBV19 and TRBJ1-2; D unclear. The CDR3 loop spans 13 amino acids. V lost 3 bases to trimming and J lost 2 bases, with 7 bases between them. Germline V CDR1 and CDR2: LNHDA, SQIVND (reference sequence). The CDR3 sequence is CASSMSGNYGYTF. The CDR3, as DNA: TGTGCCAGTAGTATGTCCGGGAACTATGGCTACACCTTC.

The chain carries TRBV2 and TRBJ2-3; D gene unclear. The CDR3 length is 12 residues. The V end lost 4 bases, the J end lost 4 bases, and 6 bases lay between the germline ends. The germline CDR1 and CDR2 sequences are SNHLY and FYNNEI. CDR3 DNA sequence: TGTGCCAGCAGTGGGTTGGCAGATACGCAGTATTTT. Encoded protein: CASSGLADTQYF.

This clone was seen just once. V usage is TRBV11-3 and J usage is TRBJ2-7; D not certain. Germline V gene data show CDR1 as SGHNT and CDR2 as YENEEA. V was trimmed by 2 bases and J by 6 bases, leaving 14 bases between them. The CDR3 length is 14 residues. The CDR3 reads CASSLRQALGEQYF. The CDR3 nucleotides read TGTGCCAGCAGCTTACGGCAGGCCCTCGGCGAGCAGTACTTC.

V and J are TRBV10-3 and TRBJ2-1; 9 bases are a match to TRBD1. The CDR3 spans 15 residues. In germline, CDR1 is ENHRY, CDR2 SYGVKD. V was pared by 3 bases and J by 9 bases, with 9 bases of the junction left unmatched. CDR3 region: CAISDRDRVDGEQFF. The CDR3 region has the DNA TGTGCCATCAGTGACCGGGACAGGGTTGACGGTGAGCAGTTCTTC.

The chain joins TRBV19 to TRBJ1-2; no definite D call. The CDR3 is 13 residues long. CDR1 LNHDA and CDR2 SQIVND come from the germline V gene (reference sequence). V lost 3 bases and J lost 7, with 12 bases in between. CDR3 loop: CASSIVGYSGYTF. In DNA, the CDR3 is TGTGCCAGTAGTATCGTGGGATACAGTGGCTACACCTTC.

This sequence joins TRBV28 and TRBJ2-7; D gene ambiguous. Germline-derived CDR1 and CDR2 are MDHEN and SYDVKM. V lost 7 bases and J lost 6, with 22 bases in between. The CDR3 extends over 15 amino acids. CDR3 coding DNA: TGTGCCAGCACCCCTTACAAGGTTTGGGCCAGCGAGCAGTACTTC. Protein sequence: CASTPYKVWASEQYF.

V gene TRBV6-1 combines with J gene TRBJ1-1; no definite D call. Trimming pared 10 bases from V and 11 bases from J, leaving 17 bases between. The length of the CDR3 is 11 residues. The germline V gene has CDR1 MNHNS and CDR2 SASEGT. The CDR3 loop reads CATRTDPRAFF. CDR3 coding DNA: TGTGCCACCCGGACGGACCCCAGGGCTTTCTTT.

Comments on this clone: Other DNA sequences from this sample encode an identical CDR3 as well. The CDR3 nucleotides are TGCAGCGTTGAGGGACGGATGAACACTGAAGCTTTCTTT. It specifies CSVEGRMNTEAFF. The J gene is TRBJ1-1, the V gene TRBV29-1; a weak D match, TRBD1 (5 bases). V shed 3 bases and J shed 0 bases, with 8 bases lying between them. The CDR3 has 13 residues. CDR1 is SQVTM, CDR2 ANQGSEA, per germline.

This sequence joins TRBV12-5 and TRBJ2-7; 10 nucleotides line up with TRBD2. V lost 5 bases to trimming and J lost 5 bases; unmatched junction nucleotides: 6. CDR3 length: 14 residues. The germline CDR1 and CDR2 sequences are LGHNT and FRNRAP. The CDR3 is CASGRSGRINEQYF. CDR3 sequence (DNA): TGTGCTAGTGGTCGTAGCGGGAGGATCAACGAGCAGTACTTC. Full variable domain (missing parts from reference TRBV12-5 and TRBJ2-7): DARVTQTPRHKVTEMGQEVTMRCQPILGHNTVFWYRQTMMQGLELLAYFRNRAPLDDSGMPKDRFSAEMPDATLATLKIQPSEPRDSAVYFCASGRSGRINEQYFGPGTRLTVT.

This chain joins TRBV11-2 and TRBJ2-7; 8 nucleotides align to TRBD1. The trim removed 3 bases at V and 7 bases at J, leaving 14 bases unmatched. The CDR3 has 16 residues. Looked up from germline, CDR1 is SGHAT and CDR2 is FQNNGV. DNA of the CDR3: TGTGCCAGCAGCTTTTTATCCGGGACAGGTGTTTATGAGCAGTACTTC. This gives the protein CASSFLSGTGVYEQYF.

The rearrangement links TRBV19 to TRBJ1-5; D not resolved. This CDR3 has 14 residues. Germline loops: CDR1 LNHDA, CDR2 SQIVND (reference sequence). The ends were cut back, 0 bases at V and 7 bases at J, with 10 bases in the middle. The CDR3 DNA sequence: TGTGCCAGTAGTATAGAGGGGTCCTGGCAGCCCCAGCATTTT. Residues: CASSIEGSWQPQHF.

J is TRBJ2-7 and V is TRBV28; TRBD1 agrees at 8 bases. The CDR3 spans 12 residues. Trimming at V came to 5 bases and at J to 6 bases, leaving 3 bases not matched to a gene. Germline CDR1 MDHEN, CDR2 SYDVKM. The CDR3 coding sequence is TGTGCCAGCAGTGGACAGGGCTTCGAGCAGTACTTC. Protein sequence: CASSGQGFEQYF.

The V call is TRBV11-2, the J call TRBJ2-1; D may correspond to TRBD1 or TRBD2 (5 bases each). Trimming removed 6 bases at V and 10 bases at J, with 22 bases between. CDR1 is SGHAT and CDR2 is FQNNGV in the germline V gene. The CDR3 is 15 amino acids. CDR3 sequence reads: CASREPGRTMGEQFF. The DNA of the CDR3 is TGTGCCAGCAGGGAACCGGGAAGGACAATGGGAGAGCAGTTCTTC.

This chain uses TRBV19 with TRBJ1-2; 7 nucleotides agree with TRBD1. The CDR3 contains 13 residues. With V trimmed by 6 bases and J by 3 bases, 4 bases remained unmatched. CDR1 and CDR2 (germline): LNHDA, SQIVND (reference sequence). CDR3 loop: CASRPTGYYGYTF. DNA for the CDR3: TGTGCCAGTAGACCGACAGGGTACTATGGCTACACCTTC. The whole variable domain, remainder taken from reference TRBV19 and TRBJ1-2, is DGGITQSPKYLFRKEGQNVTLSCEQNLNHDAMYWYRQDPGQGLRLIYYSQIVNDFQKGDIAEGYSVSREKKESFPLTVTSAQKNPTAFYLCASRPTGYYGYTFGSGTRLTVV.

CDR3 nucleotide sequence: TGCGCCAGCAGTGAGTCTTACAGCTCCTACGAGCAGTACTTC. It codes for CASSESYSSYEQYF. The chain uses TRBV10-1 and TRBJ2-7; no reliable D call. The CDR3 contains 14 residues. Trimming took 0 bases from V and 0 from J, leaving 6 bases between them. CDR1 WNHNN and CDR2 SYGVQD come from the germline V gene (reference sequence).

This sequence joins TRBV29-1 and TRBJ2-7, with D perhaps TRBD2 (5 bases). This CDR3 contains 14 residues. The V gene's germline CDR1 is SQVTM and CDR2 ANQGSEA. V was cut by 6 bases and J by 2 bases, with 17 bases left in between. The CDR3 DNA reads as TGCAGCGTCCCCCGGCCGGGGTTCCCCTACGAGCAGTACTTC. It yields the protein CSVPRPGFPYEQYF.

The chain has TRBV29-1 and TRBJ2-1; D possibly corresponds to TRBD1 (7 bases). The CDR3 consists of 14 residues. Germline V CDR1 and CDR2: SQVTM, ANQGSEA. Trimming removed 3 bases at V and 4 bases at J, with 13 bases between. CDR3 DNA sequence: TGCAGCGTTGACAAGACAGGGACTTACAATGAGCAGTTCTTC. The encoded protein is CSVDKTGTYNEQFF.

The chain employs TRBV6-5 and TRBJ2-1, with 10 bases that match TRBD1. The V segment lost 7 bases and the J segment 9 bases; nucleotides outside the gene matches: 12. The CDR3 spans 15 residues. Germline CDR1 and CDR2: MNHEY and SVGAGI. The CDR3 sequence is CASTRRDRGIGEQFF. CDR3 nucleotide sequence: TGTGCCAGCACCAGACGGGACAGGGGAATAGGTGAGCAGTTCTTC.

The rearrangement joins TRBV7-8 to TRBJ1-5; possibly TRBD1 for D (6 bases). The CDR3 spans 17 residues. Germline assignment: CDR1 SGHVS and CDR2 FQNEAQ. V was cut by 1 base and J by 2 bases, with 15 bases left in between. The CDR3 sequence is CASSLEPRGERNQPQHF. Here the CDR3 DNA reads TGTGCCAGCAGCTTAGAACCCAGGGGTGAGCGCAATCAGCCCCAGCATTTT. Variable domain in full (rest from reference TRBV7-8 and TRBJ1-5): GAGVSQSPRYKVAKRGQDVALRCDPISGHVSLFWYQQALGQGPEFLTYFQNEAQLDKSGLPSDRFFAERPEGSVSTLKIQRTQQEDSAVYLCASSLEPRGERNQPQHFGDGTRLSIL.